Below are 18 T cell receptor beta chains sequenced from a single sample in a study of human T cells and chemical hapten exposure. TCRdb ran MiXCR on the RACE reads and lists one entry per CDR3 protein. Here the sample spans tens of thousands of distinct CDR3 sequences, 8.6% being singletons. Noted time point: healthy volunteer bleed at 6 weeks. The authors' total RNA extraction used unfractionated whole blood. The sequenced material came from whole blood. These receptors originate from a male donor in good health. Some clones in this sample may be carry-over from other donors' samples.

The genes are TRBV6-2 or TRBV6-3 and TRBJ1-2; D remains unclear. The CDR3 extends over 15 amino acids. V dropped 6 bases and J dropped 7 bases, with 21 bases sitting between them. Germline CDR1 and CDR2: MNHEY and SVGEGT. The CDR3 DNA reads TGTGCCAGCAGGTCCGACGGAGGACTTATTCGTGGCTACACCTTC. This codes for CASRSDGGLIRGYTF.

The V call is TRBV7-8, the J call TRBJ1-1, with 10 bases that match TRBD1. Germline CDR1 reads SGHVS; CDR2 reads FQNEAQ. V shed 5 bases, J shed 4 bases, and the junction held 13 bases outside the gene matches. This CDR3 has 17 amino acids. The CDR3 here is CASSIPGQGRVVTEAFF. The DNA for the CDR3 is TGTGCCAGCAGCATTCCGGGACAGGGGCGGGTCGTCACTGAAGCTTTCTTT.

Ten or more counts support this clonotype. The chain employs TRBV29-1 and TRBJ1-1, with 7 positions matching TRBD1. The CDR3 runs to 13 residues. Germline V gene data show CDR1 as SQVTM and CDR2 as ANQGSEA. Unmatched junction bases numbered 8, after V lost 7 bases and J lost 3 bases. The CDR3 bases are TGCAGCGGCACCAGGGGGTCGGACACTGAAGCTTTCTTT. Its protein product is CSGTRGSDTEAFF.

J is TRBJ2-3 and V is TRBV18, with D perhaps matching TRBD1 (5 bases). Germline-derived CDR1 and CDR2 are KGHSH and LQKENI. The CDR3 has 13 residues. Trimming pared 3 bases from V and 7 bases from J, leaving 11 bases between. Here the CDR3 DNA reads TGTGCCAGCTCACCCCCCAGGGAAAATACGCAGTATTTT. It specifies CASSPPRENTQYF.

This clonotype was detected only a few times. Sequence at one end of the junction differs from germline and may be a read error. The chain combines TRBV20-1 with TRBJ2-1, with D tentatively TRBD2 (6 bases). The CDR3 sequence is 11 residues long. Germline loops: CDR1 DFQATT, CDR2 SNEGSKA (reference sequence). CDR3 bases: TGCAGTGCTAGAGATCGGGACTCATCAGTCTTC. This codes for CSARDRDSSVF.

The rearrangement links TRBV4-3 to TRBJ2-5, with a tentative D call TRBD2 (5 bases). With 0 bases removed from V and 5 bases from J, the gap between germline ends came to 10 bases. Germline assignment: CDR1 LGHNA and CDR2 YSLEER. The CDR3 is 14 amino acids. CDR3 loop: CASSQDLTIETQYF. CDR3 coding DNA: TGCGCCAGCAGCCAAGATCTGACTATTGAGACCCAGTACTTC.

This clonotype came up many times. The chain joins TRBV5-1 to TRBJ1-6, with D hard to call. The ends were cut back, 0 bases at V and 6 bases at J, with 10 bases in the middle. CDR3 length: 15 residues. Germline V gives CDR1 SGHRS, CDR2 YFSETQ. The CDR3 DNA reads as TGCGCCAGCAGCTTGGTTGGGGAACTTAATTCACCCCTCCACTTT. Residues: CASSLVGELNSPLHF.

This rearrangement joins TRBV7-9 to TRBJ2-7, with D hard to call. The CDR3 covers 18 residues. Trimming pared 4 bases from V and 0 bases from J, leaving 22 bases between. The germline CDR1 and CDR2 sequences are SEHNR and FQNEAQ (reference sequence). The CDR3 DNA reads as TGTGCCAGCAGCTCTCTAAAAAATCCTCGTGACCCCTCCTACGAGCAGTACTTC. This codes for CASSSLKNPRDPSYEQYF.

The genes are TRBV12-3 or TRBV12-4 and TRBJ2-1; 7 nucleotides align to TRBD1. The CDR3 has 13 amino acids. V shed 3 bases, J shed 8 bases, and the junction held 4 bases outside the gene matches. The CDR3 region is CASSFTGVHEQFF. CDR3 bases: TGTGCCAGCAGTTTCACAGGGGTACATGAGCAGTTCTTC.

This clonotype was counted ten times or more. This rearrangement joins TRBV12-3 or TRBV12-4 to TRBJ2-3; possibly TRBD1 or TRBD2 for D (6 bases each). Trimming took 6 bases from V and 0 from J, leaving 10 bases between them. The CDR3 totals 14 residues. The CDR3 loop reads CASSQGTSTDTQYF. The CDR3 DNA reads TGTGCCAGCAGCCAGGGGACTAGCACAGATACGCAGTATTTT.

The V gene is TRBV30, the J gene TRBJ2-3; the match to TRBD2 covers 7 bases. This CDR3 has 14 amino acids. The germline V gene has CDR1 GTSNPN and CDR2 SVGIG (reference sequence). The V segment lost 0 bases and the J segment 0 bases; nucleotides outside the gene matches: 0. Here the CDR3 reads CAWSVAGSTDTQYF. CDR3 sequence (DNA): TGTGCCTGGAGTGTAGCGGGAAGCACAGATACGCAGTATTTT.

Ten or more counts support this clonotype. This chain uses TRBV21-1 with TRBJ1-1; TRBD1, the table's D call, was not compared with the DNA. TRBV21-1 is a listed pseudogene. The CDR3 totals 16 residues. The CDR3 loop is CASSKVGTRVKTEAFF. DNA of the CDR3: TGTGCCAGCAGCAAAGTTGGAACCAGGGTAAAGACTGAAGCTTTCTTT.

This clonotype was recorded a few times. The chain recombines TRBV7-7 with TRBJ2-5; D not resolved. The germline V gene encodes CDR1 SSHAT and CDR2 FNYEAQ (reference sequence). V lost 5 bases to trimming and J lost 7 bases, with 20 bases between them. The CDR3 extends over 15 amino acids. In DNA, the CDR3 is TGTGCCAGCAGCCCGCCCGGTTTTGGTTGGGCGACCCAGTACTTC. Amino acid sequence: CASSPPGFGWATQYF.

This clonotype was seen more than once but under ten times. The V call is TRBV12-3 or TRBV12-4, the J call TRBJ2-4, with 7 nucleotides matching TRBD1. This CDR3 region has 13 residues. Trimming cost V 7 bases and J 6 bases; bases outside gene matches: 6. The CDR3 loop reads CASTPNRGNIQYF. DNA for the CDR3: TGTGCCAGCACCCCTAACAGGGGAAACATTCAGTACTTC.

There are many counts of this clonotype. V is TRBV27 and J is TRBJ1-5; 8 positions agree with TRBD1. Per the germline V gene, CDR1 is MNHEY and CDR2 is SMNVEV (reference sequence). This CDR3 spans 14 amino acids. Trimming at V came to 4 bases and at J to 5 bases, leaving 4 bases not matched to a gene. CDR3 bases: TGTGCCAGCAGTTCCCGGGACAGGCATCAGCCCCAGCATTTT. Translation: CASSSRDRHQPQHF.

This clonotype was recorded once. The chain uses TRBV9 and TRBJ2-7; no reliable D call. The CDR3 is made up of 11 amino acids. Trimming stripped 3 bases from V and 5 bases from J, with 6 bases between. In germline, CDR1 is SGDLS, CDR2 YYNGEE. CDR3 DNA: TGTGCCAGCAGCGCAGGCCACGAGCAGTACTTC. Translating gives CASSAGHEQYF.

Many counts were recorded for this clonotype. The gene calls are TRBV12-3 or TRBV12-4 and TRBJ2-7; possibly TRBD2 for D (5 bases). The CDR3 runs to 13 residues. The germline V and J ends were trimmed by 6 bases and 4 bases, with 13 bases remaining between them. The CDR3 nucleotides read TGTGCCAGCAGCCCCCCAACGGGATACGAGCAGTACTTC. It encodes CASSPPTGYEQYF.

This clonotype occurred a few times. J is TRBJ2-5 and V is TRBV2, with TRBD1 matching 7 bases. With 5 bases clipped from V and 0 bases from J, the junction kept 6 bases outside the gene matches. The CDR3 runs 15 residues. The germline CDR1 and CDR2 sequences are SNHLY and FYNNEI. The CDR3 DNA reads as TGTGCCAGCAGTCGGGACAGCTTTTACCAAGAGACCCAGTACTTC. This codes for CASSRDSFYQETQYF. Full variable domain (remainder filled in from reference TRBV2 and TRBJ2-5): EPEVTQTPSHQVTQMGQEVILRCVPISNHLYFYWYRQILGQKVEFLVSFYNNEISEKSEIFDDQFSVERPDGSNFTLKIRSTKLEDSAMYFCASSRDSFYQETQYFGPGTRLLVL.